One sample yielded the 31 T cell receptor beta chains listed below, sequenced in a study of T-cell memory formation after mild COVID-19. TCRdb re-called the 5' RACE reads through MiXCR, storing one row per CDR3 protein. The top ten hold more than 10% of the sample, which has 150,000 to 200,000 distinct CDR3 sequences, roughly 31% seen once. The sequencing input was PBMCs or a T cell subset sorted from them (not recorded which). The receptors shown here come from an adult woman who had mild COVID-19 (a few samples of this study predate the infection). Cell type and time point are not known.

In this sample, this clonotype turned up a few times. The V and J genes are TRBV9 and TRBJ2-7, with D hard to call. Germline V gene data show CDR1 as SGDLS and CDR2 as YYNGEE. Deletions cut 2 bases from V and 1 base from J, with 7 bases between. The CDR3 extends over 13 amino acids. CDR3 amino acids: CASSVSTSYEQYF. The CDR3 DNA is TGTGCCAGCAGCGTTTCTACGTCCTACGAGCAGTACTTC.

The chain joins TRBV5-1 to TRBJ2-3; no clear D. The CDR3 totals 12 residues. V lost 4 bases to trimming and J lost 4 bases, with 7 bases between them. Germline loops: CDR1 SGHRS, CDR2 YFSETQ. The DNA for the CDR3 is TGCGCCAGCAGCGTAGAGGCAGATACGCAGTATTTT. It is translated as CASSVEADTQYF.

The chain links TRBV9 to TRBJ2-3; 10 bases match TRBD2. Per germline, CDR1 SGDLS and CDR2 YYNGEE. The ends lost 2 bases at V and 0 bases at J; junction bases unmatched: 9. The length of the CDR3 is 18 residues. This chain's CDR3 is CASSVGPSGGISTDTQYF. CDR3 bases: TGTGCCAGCAGCGTCGGTCCTAGCGGGGGTATAAGCACAGATACGCAGTATTTT.

The CDR3 sequence: CATGSSDYNEQFF. CDR3 in DNA: TGTGCCACCGGGAGTAGCGACTACAATGAGCAGTTCTTC. The V call is TRBV24-1, the J call TRBJ2-1; TRBD2 is a possible D gene (5 bases). V dropped 9 bases and J dropped 3 bases, with 11 bases sitting between them. The CDR3 runs 13 residues. Germline values: CDR1 KGHDR, CDR2 SFDVKD.

This clonotype was recorded a few times. This chain uses TRBV3-1 with TRBJ1-2; no clear D gene. With 4 bases removed from V and 5 bases from J, the gap between germline ends came to 8 bases. Looked up from germline, CDR1 is LGHDT and CDR2 is YNNKEL (reference sequence). This CDR3 has 12 residues. The CDR3 DNA sequence: TGTGCCAGCAGCCTCCTACATTATGGCTACACCTTC. Residues: CASSLLHYGYTF. The variable domain in full, completed from reference TRBV3-1 and TRBJ1-2, reads DTAVSQTPKYLVTQMGNDKSIKCEQNLGHDTMYWYKQDSKKFLKIMFSYNNKELIINETVPNRFSPKSPDKAHLNLHINSLELGDSAVYFCASSLLHYGYTFGSGTRLTVV.

The chain has TRBV12-3 or TRBV12-4 and TRBJ1-5; 7 nucleotides line up with TRBD1. The CDR3 is 15 residues long. Trimming cost V 5 bases and J 1 base; bases outside gene matches: 5. The CDR3 DNA reads as TGTGCCAGCAGTCCGACAGGGCCCAGCAATCAGCCCCAGCATTTT. Amino acids: CASSPTGPSNQPQHF.

The V call is TRBV5-1, the J call TRBJ1-1, with 7 bases lining up with TRBD1. The germline CDR1 and CDR2 sequences are SGHRS and YFSETQ. The CDR3 has 14 amino acids. The J segment lost 6 bases and the V segment lost 4 bases, leaving 9 bases of the junction unmatched. The CDR3 sequence is CASSIGQDWSEAFF. Here the CDR3 DNA reads TGCGCCAGCAGCATAGGACAGGATTGGTCTGAAGCTTTCTTT.

This clonotype was counted many times. One end of the junction does not line up with germline, which may come from a read error. This chain uses TRBV5-1 with TRBJ2-1; no firm D call. The CDR3 is 12 residues long. Germline CDR1 SGHRS, CDR2 YFSETQ. Here the CDR3 reads CASSLPYNEQFF. The DNA for the CDR3 is TGTGCCAGCAGTTTACCCTACAATGAGCAGTTCTTC.

At least ten counts were recorded for this clonotype. Here the CDR3 reads CSARKTSGGAEAKNIQYF. The CDR3 region has the DNA TGCAGTGCTAGGAAGACTAGCGGGGGGGCGGAAGCCAAAAACATTCAGTACTTC. This chain connects TRBV20-1 to TRBJ2-4, with 14 bases lining up with TRBD2. Germline V CDR1 and CDR2: DFQATT, SNEGSKA (reference sequence). The ends lost 3 bases at V and 0 bases at J; junction bases unmatched: 7. The CDR3 is 18 amino acids.

V and J are TRBV7-6 and TRBJ1-5; weak D call: TRBD1 (5 bases). Trimming cost V 1 base and J 9 bases, with 16 bases left between them. The CDR3 contains 15 residues. The germline gives CDR1 SGHVS, CDR2 FNYEAQ. CDR3 amino acids: CASSLGVPGKGPQHF. As DNA, the CDR3 is TGTGCCAGCAGCTTAGGTGTACCAGGGAAGGGGCCCCAGCATTTT.

In its sample, this clonotype was seen a few times. This chain connects TRBV7-2 to TRBJ2-7; weak D call: TRBD2 (6 bases). The CDR3 extends over 14 amino acids. V lost 1 base, J lost 3 bases, and 10 bases lay in between. Looked up from germline, CDR1 is SGHTA and CDR2 is FQGNSA. The CDR3 DNA is TGTGCCAGCAGCTTAGGGGGACTCTTCTACGAGCAGTACTTC. Translating gives CASSLGGLFYEQYF.

V and J are TRBV5-1 and TRBJ1-1; D might be TRBD1 (5 bases). Germline CDR1 SGHRS, CDR2 YFSETQ. Trimming shortened V by 5 bases and J by 3 bases, and 14 bases separated the two germline ends. This CDR3 region has 14 residues. The CDR3 DNA follows: TGCGCCAGCAGGTTAGGGAGGGGAGACACTGAAGCTTTCTTT. It specifies CASRLGRGDTEAFF. Together with reference TRBV5-1 and TRBJ1-1, the CDR3 gives the full variable domain: KAGVTQTPRYLIKTRGQQVTLSCSPISGHRSVSWYQQTPGQGLQFLFEYFSETQRNKGNFPGRFSGRQFSNSRSEMNVSTLELGDSALYLCASRLGRGDTEAFFGQGTRLTVV.

This chain uses TRBV7-6 with TRBJ1-1, with D uncertain. CDR3 length: 15 amino acids. Germline CDR1 is SGHVS and CDR2 is FNYEAQ. V lost 5 bases and J 0 bases, leaving 13 bases between the germline ends. The CDR3 nucleotides read TGTGCCAGCAGCCCCTACTTGGGAGTGAACACTGAAGCTTTCTTT. This encodes CASSPYLGVNTEAFF.

This clonotype appeared a single time. The V gene is TRBV2, the J gene TRBJ1-2; D remains ambiguous. The CDR3 extends over 11 amino acids. The V gene lost 3 bases and the J gene lost 7 bases, with 6 bases spanning the gap. The germline gives CDR1 SNHLY, CDR2 FYNNEI. The CDR3 region is CASSETVGYTF. The DNA for the CDR3 is TGTGCCAGCAGTGAGACGGTTGGCTACACCTTC. Variable domain in full (rest from reference TRBV2 and TRBJ1-2): EPEVTQTPSHQVTQMGQEVILRCVPISNHLYFYWYRQILGQKVEFLVSFYNNEISEKSEIFDDQFSVERPDGSNFTLKIRSTKLEDSAMYFCASSETVGYTFGSGTRLTVV.

A few counts support this clonotype. The V gene is TRBV14, the J gene TRBJ1-1, with no clear D. Trimming took 1 base from V and 0 from J, leaving 6 bases between them. Germline V gene lookup returns CDR1 SGHDN and CDR2 FVKESK. The CDR3 runs to 14 residues. The CDR3 here is CASSQGTLNTEAFF. The CDR3 nucleotides read TGTGCCAGCAGCCAAGGGACCTTGAACACTGAAGCTTTCTTT.

The chain has TRBV19 and TRBJ2-1; 9 bases agree with TRBD1. This CDR3 region has 13 residues. Germline V gene sequence: CDR1 LNHDA, CDR2 SQIVND (reference sequence). The V segment lost 7 bases and the J segment 9 bases; nucleotides outside the gene matches: 7. CDR3 in DNA: TGTGCCAGTATTAGGGACAGGGTCGCTGAGCAGTTCTTC. Translation gives CASIRDRVAEQFF.

The chain links TRBV6-5 to TRBJ2-7; D not resolved. Trimming left V 5 bases short and J 0 bases short, with 8 bases between. In germline, CDR1 is MNHEY, CDR2 SVGAGI. The CDR3 spans 13 residues. The CDR3 DNA follows: TGTGCCAGCAGTCCAATTAACTCCTACGAGCAGTACTTC. Translating gives CASSPINSYEQYF.

The V and J genes are TRBV20-1 and TRBJ2-7, with 12 bases fitting TRBD2. The germline V gene encodes CDR1 DFQATT and CDR2 SNEGSKA (reference sequence). There are 14 residues in the CDR3. V lost 3 bases, J lost 7 bases, and 7 bases stayed unmatched. The CDR3: CSASGTSGWGEQYF. The CDR3 nucleotides read TGCAGTGCTAGCGGGACTAGCGGGTGGGGGGAGCAGTACTTC.

The table lists this clonotype with many counts. CDR3: CASSPGQGGVLRNIQYF. As DNA, the CDR3 is TGTGCCAGCAGCCCAGGACAGGGAGGGGTTCTTAGAAACATTCAGTACTTC. V usage is TRBV14 and J usage is TRBJ2-4; tentatively, D is TRBD1 (8 bases). V lost 4 bases, J lost 6 bases, and 22 bases lay in between. The CDR3 loop spans 17 amino acids. Germline V gives CDR1 SGHDN, CDR2 FVKESK.

The chain employs TRBV11-3 and TRBJ2-7; D is unresolved. This CDR3 has 13 amino acids. V dropped 0 bases and J dropped 5 bases, with 8 bases sitting between them. From germline, CDR1 is SGHNT and CDR2 YENEEA. The CDR3 here is CASSLEGINEQYF. CDR3 DNA: TGTGCCAGCAGCTTAGAGGGTATCAACGAGCAGTACTTC.

This clonotype was counted only a few times. The rearrangement links TRBV6-2 or TRBV6-3 to TRBJ2-1; D might be TRBD1 or TRBD2, each matching 5 bases. Germline values: CDR1 MNHEY, CDR2 SVGEGT. Trimming cost V 2 bases and J 0 bases, with 14 bases left between them. The CDR3 consists of 17 residues. The CDR3: CASSYTPGRLSYNEQFF. As DNA, the CDR3 is TGTGCCAGCAGTTACACACCGGGACGACTCTCCTACAATGAGCAGTTCTTC.

The chain has TRBV20-1 and TRBJ2-7, with 7 positions matching TRBD1. Germline V lookup: CDR1 DFQATT, CDR2 SNEGSKA (reference sequence). This CDR3 comprises 14 residues. The ends lost 3 bases at V and 2 bases at J; junction bases unmatched: 7. CDR3 sequence: CSASKGAGTYEQYF. DNA for the CDR3: TGCAGTGCTAGTAAGGGGGCCGGAACCTACGAGCAGTACTTC.

The chain recombines TRBV19 with TRBJ2-1, with 10 bases identical to TRBD2. This CDR3 has 15 amino acids. The V gene end was trimmed by 3 bases and the J gene end by 6 bases; junction bases not matched to a gene: 5. Germline assignment: CDR1 LNHDA and CDR2 SQIVND (reference sequence). CDR3 amino acids: CASSMKAGGLNEQFF. CDR3 nucleotides: TGTGCCAGTAGTATGAAAGCGGGGGGGCTCAATGAGCAGTTCTTC. The variable domain in full, completed from reference TRBV19 and TRBJ2-1, reads DGGITQSPKYLFRKEGQNVTLSCEQNLNHDAMYWYRQDPGQGLRLIYYSQIVNDFQKGDIAEGYSVSREKKESFPLTVTSAQKNPTAFYLCASSMKAGGLNEQFFGPGTRLTVL.

The chain uses TRBV20-1 and TRBJ1-3; unclear D gene. There are 13 residues in the CDR3. Germline V CDR1 and CDR2: DFQATT, SNEGSKA (reference sequence). V was clipped by 2 bases and J by 4 bases, with 9 bases between them. The CDR3 DNA follows: TGCAGTGCTAGACGGTCTTTCGGAAACACCATATATTTT. The encoded protein is CSARRSFGNTIYF.

This clonotype occurred a few times. The rearrangement joins TRBV7-2 to TRBJ1-1; a possible D gene is TRBD1 (6 bases). Trimming removed 4 bases from V and 5 bases from J, with 14 bases in between. CDR1 is SGHTA and CDR2 is FQGNSA in the germline V gene. This CDR3 comprises 14 residues. The chain's CDR3 is CASSSQGMRTEAFF. The DNA for the CDR3 is TGTGCCAGCAGCTCACAGGGCATGAGGACTGAAGCTTTCTTT.

This sequence joins TRBV28 and TRBJ1-2, with 7 bases matching TRBD1. Germline assignment: CDR1 MDHEN and CDR2 SYDVKM. The CDR3 extends over 14 amino acids. Losses at the gene ends were 5 bases for V and 7 bases for J; bases not matched to a gene: 10. The DNA for the CDR3 is TGTGCCAGCAGTGTTGGGACAGTAGGTTTTGGCTACACCTTC. It specifies CASSVGTVGFGYTF.

The genes are TRBV6-2 or TRBV6-3 and TRBJ2-7; TRBD2 matches 7 bases. The CDR3 runs to 14 residues. Germline CDR1 is MNHEY and CDR2 is SVGEGT. V trimming: 6 bases; J trimming: 0 bases; junction bases outside the gene matches: 5. CDR3 protein: CASRLGGSSYEQYF. The CDR3 DNA is TGTGCCAGCAGACTAGGCGGGAGCTCCTACGAGCAGTACTTC.

The V and J genes are TRBV5-8 and TRBJ2-5; D gene unclear. The V gene's germline CDR1 is SGHTS and CDR2 YDEGEE. The CDR3 has 11 amino acids. Trimming took 2 bases from V and 4 from J, leaving 3 bases between them. CDR3 protein: CASSFPETQYF. Here the CDR3 DNA reads TGTGCCAGCAGCTTTCCAGAGACCCAGTACTTC.

The chain joins TRBV5-1 to TRBJ1-6, with 7 bases that match TRBD1. Germline V gene lookup returns CDR1 SGHRS and CDR2 YFSETQ. V trimming: 0 bases; J trimming: 13 bases; junction bases outside the gene matches: 7. CDR3 length: 14 amino acids. The CDR3, as DNA: TGCGCCAGCAGCTTGGACAGGGGAGGTCGCCCCCTCCACTTT. Translating it yields CASSLDRGGRPLHF.

The rearrangement joins TRBV2 to TRBJ2-7, with 8 bases that match TRBD1. Losses at the gene ends were 5 bases for V and 3 bases for J; bases not matched to a gene: 9. The germline gives CDR1 SNHLY, CDR2 FYNNEI. The CDR3 runs 15 residues. Written as DNA, the CDR3 is TGTGCCAGCAGTCACATACCGGGACAGGTCTACGAGCAGTACTTC. Translated, it gives CASSHIPGQVYEQYF. The full variable domain, with the rest looked up from reference TRBV2 and TRBJ2-7, is EPEVTQTPSHQVTQMGQEVILRCVPISNHLYFYWYRQILGQKVEFLVSFYNNEISEKSEIFDDQFSVERPDGSNFTLKIRSTKLEDSAMYFCASSHIPGQVYEQYFGPGTRLTVT.

CDR3 loop: CASSQVSQGDYNEQFF. CDR3 coding DNA: TGCGCCAGCAGCCAAGTTTCTCAGGGAGACTACAATGAGCAGTTCTTC. The chain is built from TRBV4-1 and TRBJ2-1; the D call may be TRBD1 or TRBD2 (5 bases each). Trimming cost V 1 base and J 3 bases, with 13 bases left between them. CDR1 is MGHRA and CDR2 is YSYEKL in the germline V gene. The length of the CDR3 is 16 residues.